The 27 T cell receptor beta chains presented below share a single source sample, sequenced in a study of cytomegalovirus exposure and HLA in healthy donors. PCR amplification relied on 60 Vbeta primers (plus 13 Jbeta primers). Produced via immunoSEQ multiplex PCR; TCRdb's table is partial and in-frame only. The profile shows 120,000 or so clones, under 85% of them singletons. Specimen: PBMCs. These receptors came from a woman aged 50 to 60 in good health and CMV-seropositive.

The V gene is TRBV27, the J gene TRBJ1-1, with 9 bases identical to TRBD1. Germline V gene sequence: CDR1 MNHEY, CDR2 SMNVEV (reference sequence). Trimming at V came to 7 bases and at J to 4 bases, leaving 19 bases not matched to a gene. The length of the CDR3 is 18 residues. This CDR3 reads CASMTGGSGVVLVTEAFF. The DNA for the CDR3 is TGTGCCAGCATGACAGGGGGTTCGGGGGTGGTCTTGGTCACTGAAGCTTTCTTT.

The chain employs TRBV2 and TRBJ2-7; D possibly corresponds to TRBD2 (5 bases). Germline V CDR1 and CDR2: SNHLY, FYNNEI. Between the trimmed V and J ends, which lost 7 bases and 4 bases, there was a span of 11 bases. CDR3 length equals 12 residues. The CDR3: CASTQEGYEQYF. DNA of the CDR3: TGTGCCAGCACCCAAGAGGGTTACGAGCAGTACTTC.

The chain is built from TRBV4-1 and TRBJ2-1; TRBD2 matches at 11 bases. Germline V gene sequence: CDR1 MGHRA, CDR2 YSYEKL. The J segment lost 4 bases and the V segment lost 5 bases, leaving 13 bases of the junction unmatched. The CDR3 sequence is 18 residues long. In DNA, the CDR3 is TGCGCCAGCAGCTCACAAACCCGACTAGCGGGGCCATACAATGAGCAGTTCTTC. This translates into CASSSQTRLAGPYNEQFF.

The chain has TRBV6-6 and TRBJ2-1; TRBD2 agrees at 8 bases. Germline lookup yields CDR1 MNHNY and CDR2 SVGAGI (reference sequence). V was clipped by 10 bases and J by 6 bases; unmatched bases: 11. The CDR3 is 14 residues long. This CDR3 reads CATNPGSGGNEQFF. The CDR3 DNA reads TGTGCCACAAACCCAGGGAGCGGGGGCAATGAGCAGTTCTTC.

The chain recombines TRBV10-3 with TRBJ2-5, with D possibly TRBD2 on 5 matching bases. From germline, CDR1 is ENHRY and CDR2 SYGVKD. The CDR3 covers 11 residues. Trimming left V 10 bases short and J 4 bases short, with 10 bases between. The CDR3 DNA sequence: TGTGCCACCGGCGCGGGAGAGACCCAGTACTTC. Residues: CATGAGETQYF.

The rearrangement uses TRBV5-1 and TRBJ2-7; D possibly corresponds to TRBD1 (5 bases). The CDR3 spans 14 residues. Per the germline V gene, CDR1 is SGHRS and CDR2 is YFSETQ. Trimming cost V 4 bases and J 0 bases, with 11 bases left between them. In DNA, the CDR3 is TGCGCCAGCAGCCTACAGGTCTCCTCCTACGAGCAGTACTTC. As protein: CASSLQVSSYEQYF.

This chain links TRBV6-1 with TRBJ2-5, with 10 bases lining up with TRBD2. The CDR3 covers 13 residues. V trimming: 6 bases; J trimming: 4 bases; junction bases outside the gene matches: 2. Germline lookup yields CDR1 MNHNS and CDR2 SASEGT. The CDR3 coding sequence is TGTGCCAGCAGCTGGACTAGCGGAGAGACCCAGTACTTC. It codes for CASSWTSGETQYF.

The CDR3 nucleotides are TGTGCCTGGAGTGTACAAAGCGGGGTCTACAATGAGCAGTTCTTC. Its translation: CAWSVQSGVYNEQFF. The chain joins TRBV30 to TRBJ2-1; 7 bases are shared with TRBD2. CDR3 length: 15 residues. Germline trimming cut 0 bases from V and 3 bases from J; bases unmatched to any gene: 5. Germline V CDR1 and CDR2: GTSNPN, SVGIG (reference sequence).

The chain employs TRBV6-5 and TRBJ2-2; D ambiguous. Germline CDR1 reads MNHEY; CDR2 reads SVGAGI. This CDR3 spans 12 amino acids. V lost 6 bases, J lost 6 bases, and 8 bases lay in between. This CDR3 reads CASRPTPGELFF. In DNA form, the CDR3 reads TGTGCCAGCAGACCGACACCCGGGGAGCTGTTTTTT.

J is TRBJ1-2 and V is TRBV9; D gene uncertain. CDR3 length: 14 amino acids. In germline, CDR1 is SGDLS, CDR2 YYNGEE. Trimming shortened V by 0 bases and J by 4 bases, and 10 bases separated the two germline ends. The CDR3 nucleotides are TGTGCCAGCAGCGTAGTAACCACTGGCTATGGCTACACCTTC. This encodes CASSVVTTGYGYTF.

CDR3 sequence (DNA): TGTGCCAGCAGTGCCGGGGGTCAGGGGAACACTGAAGCTTTCTTT. Translation: CASSAGGQGNTEAFF. This chain connects TRBV28 to TRBJ1-1; possible D gene TRBD1, 5 bases. The germline V gene has CDR1 MDHEN and CDR2 SYDVKM. V lost 5 bases, J lost 1 base, and 14 bases lay in between. This CDR3 contains 15 residues. Variable domain in full (rest from reference TRBV28 and TRBJ1-1): DVKVTQSSRYLVKRTGEKVFLECVQDMDHENMFWYRQDPGLGLRLIYFSYDVKMKEKGDIPEGYSVSREKKERFSLILESASTNQTSMYLCASSAGGQGNTEAFFGQGTRLTVV.

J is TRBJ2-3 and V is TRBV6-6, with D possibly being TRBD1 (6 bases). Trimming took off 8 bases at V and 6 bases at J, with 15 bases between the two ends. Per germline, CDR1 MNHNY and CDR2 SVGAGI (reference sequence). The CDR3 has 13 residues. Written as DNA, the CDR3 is TGTGCCAGCGCCCCAGGGGCGATGGATACGCAGTATTTT. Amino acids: CASAPGAMDTQYF.

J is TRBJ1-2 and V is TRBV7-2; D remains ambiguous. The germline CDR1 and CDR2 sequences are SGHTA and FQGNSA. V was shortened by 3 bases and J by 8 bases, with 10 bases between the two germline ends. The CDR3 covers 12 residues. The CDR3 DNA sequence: TGTGCCAGCAGCTTCCAAAGAGAAGGCTACACCTTC. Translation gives CASSFQREGYTF.

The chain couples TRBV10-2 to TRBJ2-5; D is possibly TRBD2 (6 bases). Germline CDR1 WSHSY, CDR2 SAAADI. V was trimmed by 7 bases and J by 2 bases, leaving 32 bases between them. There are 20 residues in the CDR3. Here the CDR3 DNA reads TGCGCCAGCACCGGTCGAGGGTGGCAGGGAGGTTTAGGCCCTCAAGAGACCCAGTACTTC. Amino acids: CASTGRGWQGGLGPQETQYF.

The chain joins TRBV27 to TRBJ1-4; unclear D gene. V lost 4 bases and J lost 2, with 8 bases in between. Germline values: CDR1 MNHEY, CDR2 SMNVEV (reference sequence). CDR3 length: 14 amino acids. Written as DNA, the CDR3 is TGTGCCAGCAGTTGGAGAGAGACTAATGAAAAACTGTTTTTT. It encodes CASSWRETNEKLFF.

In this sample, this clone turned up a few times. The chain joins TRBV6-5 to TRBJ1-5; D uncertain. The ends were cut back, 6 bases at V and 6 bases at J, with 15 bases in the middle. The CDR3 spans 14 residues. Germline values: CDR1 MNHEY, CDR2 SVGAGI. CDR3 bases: TGTGCCAGCAGAAGGGTTGAGGGAATTCAGCCCCAGCATTTT. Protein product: CASRRVEGIQPQHF.

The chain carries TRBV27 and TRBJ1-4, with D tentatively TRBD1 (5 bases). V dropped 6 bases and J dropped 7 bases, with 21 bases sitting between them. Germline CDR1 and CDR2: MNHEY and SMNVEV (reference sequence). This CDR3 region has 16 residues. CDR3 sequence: CASSLSGGRDGEKLFF. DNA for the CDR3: TGTGCCAGCAGCCTCTCCGGGGGACGAGATGGTGAAAAACTGTTTTTT.

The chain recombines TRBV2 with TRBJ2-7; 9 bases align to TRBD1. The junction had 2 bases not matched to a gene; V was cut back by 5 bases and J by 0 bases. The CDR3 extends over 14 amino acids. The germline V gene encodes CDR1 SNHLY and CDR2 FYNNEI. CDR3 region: CASSRDRVSYEQYF. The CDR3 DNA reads TGTGCCAGCAGTAGGGACAGGGTCTCCTACGAGCAGTACTTC.

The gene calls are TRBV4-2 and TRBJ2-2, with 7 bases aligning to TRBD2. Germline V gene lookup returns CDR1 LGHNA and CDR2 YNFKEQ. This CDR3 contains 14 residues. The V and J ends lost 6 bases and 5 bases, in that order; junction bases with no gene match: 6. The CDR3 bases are TGTGCCAGCAGATGGGGGGGAGGGACCGGGGAGCTGTTTTTT. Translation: CASRWGGGTGELFF.

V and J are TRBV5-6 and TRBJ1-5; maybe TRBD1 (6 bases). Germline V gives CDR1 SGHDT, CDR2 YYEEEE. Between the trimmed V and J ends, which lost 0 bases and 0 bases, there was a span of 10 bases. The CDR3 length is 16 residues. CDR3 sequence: CASSLGTVSSNQPQHF. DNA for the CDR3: TGTGCCAGCAGCTTGGGGACAGTTTCTAGCAATCAGCCCCAGCATTTT.

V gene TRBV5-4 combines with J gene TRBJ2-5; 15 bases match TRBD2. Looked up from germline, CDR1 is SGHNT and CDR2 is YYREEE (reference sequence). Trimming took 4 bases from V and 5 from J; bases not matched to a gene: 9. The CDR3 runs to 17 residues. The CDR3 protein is CASSPGLAGGEEETQYF. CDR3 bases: TGTGCCAGCAGCCCGGGACTAGCGGGGGGAGAGGAGGAGACCCAGTACTTC.

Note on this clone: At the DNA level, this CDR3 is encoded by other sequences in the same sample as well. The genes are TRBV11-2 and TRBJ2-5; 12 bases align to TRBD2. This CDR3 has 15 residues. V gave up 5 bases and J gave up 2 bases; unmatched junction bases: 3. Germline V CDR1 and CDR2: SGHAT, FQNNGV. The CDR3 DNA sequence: TGTGCCAGCAGCCCAGGACTAGCGGGGCAAGAGACCCAGTACTTC. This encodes CASSPGLAGQETQYF.

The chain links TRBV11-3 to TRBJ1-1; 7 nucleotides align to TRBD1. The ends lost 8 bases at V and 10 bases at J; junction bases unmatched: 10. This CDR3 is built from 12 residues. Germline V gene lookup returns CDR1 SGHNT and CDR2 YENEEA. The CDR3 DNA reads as TGTGCCAGCGCTGGGGGGACAGTTCGAGCTTTCTTT. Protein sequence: CASAGGTVRAFF.

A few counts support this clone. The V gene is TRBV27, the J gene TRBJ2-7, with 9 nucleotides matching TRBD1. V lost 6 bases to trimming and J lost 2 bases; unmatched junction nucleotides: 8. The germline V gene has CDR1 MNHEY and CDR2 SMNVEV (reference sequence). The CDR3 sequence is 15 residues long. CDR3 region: CASRRIGQGPYEQYF. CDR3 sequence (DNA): TGTGCCAGCAGGCGGATTGGACAGGGGCCCTACGAGCAGTACTTC.

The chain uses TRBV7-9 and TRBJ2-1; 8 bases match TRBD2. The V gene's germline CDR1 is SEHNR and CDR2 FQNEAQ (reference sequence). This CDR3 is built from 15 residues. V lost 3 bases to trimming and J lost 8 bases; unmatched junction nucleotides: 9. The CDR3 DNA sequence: TGTGCCAGCAGCTTCGGGGGTAGCGGGGTCTATGAGCAGTTCTTC. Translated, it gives CASSFGGSGVYEQFF.

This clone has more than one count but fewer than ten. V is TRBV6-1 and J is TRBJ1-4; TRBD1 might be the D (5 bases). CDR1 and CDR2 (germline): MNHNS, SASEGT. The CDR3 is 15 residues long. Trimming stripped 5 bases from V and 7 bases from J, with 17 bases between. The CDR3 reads CASSTQTGGGEKLFF. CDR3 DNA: TGTGCCAGCAGTACCCAAACGGGCGGGGGTGAAAAACTGTTTTTT.

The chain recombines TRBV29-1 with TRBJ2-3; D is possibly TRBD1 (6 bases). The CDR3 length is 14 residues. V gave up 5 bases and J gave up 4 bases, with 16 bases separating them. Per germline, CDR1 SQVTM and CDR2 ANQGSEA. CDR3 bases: TGCAGCGTTAGAGAGGACAGTGTTTCAGATACGCAGTATTTT. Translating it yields CSVREDSVSDTQYF.